This record looks at one TCR beta chain sequence and its context. The antigen is undetermined. The CDR3 has 14 residues. V was clipped by 1 base and J by 3 bases, with 10 bases between them. Germline V gives CDR1 MGHRA, CDR2 YSYEKL. iRepertoire HTBI primers and Arm-PCR of CDR3 regions built TCR beta libraries. TCRdb redid the calling of the multiplex PCR reads with MiXCR, one entry per CDR3 protein. The sample shows a few hundred thousand distinct CDR3 sequences, 20% to 25% of them seen only once. The time point is: persistent/refractory GD, antithyroid drugs over 5 years with positive TRAb. Isolated PBMC RNA provided the starting material for the TCR library. The authors diagnosed Graves' disease using American Thyroid Association guidelines. This sample was included in a study of regulatory T cells in long-lasting Graves disease. Overall study results and limits: Possibly, accuracy suffered from the small sample size. A greater number of public clonotypes (over 2,500) was shared by persistent patients than by new patients (roughly 880). Among samples with persistent disease, TRBV28, TRBJ1-2 and TRBJ2-5 were favored.

The sample was peripheral blood mononuclear cells (PBMCs), taken when the disease was refractory, from a patient treated with antithyroid drugs. This TCR derives from a female donor with Graves disease. This chain links TRBV4-1 with TRBJ2-7; tentatively, D is TRBD2 (6 bases). The CDR3 nucleotides are TGCGCCAGCAGCCAAGTTAGCGGAGACTACGAGCAGTACTTC. Residues: CASSQVSGDYEQYF.